The present T cell receptor beta chain was sequenced within a study of blood T cell repertoires in COVID-19. Whole-study context: Sources were T cells, B-cell-depleted T cells, or PBMCs; the material itself was cDNA or gDNA.

How the authors handled the data: Quantification of nucleated cells was approximated via reference gene primer amplification. Method: immunoSEQ multiplex PCR; TCRdb's copy keeps in-frame clones and lacks some. That table is the source of V, J and clone size, and D and trimming were worked out from the DNA. The sample contains hundreds of thousands of clones, about 83% of which appear only once. This clone was observed a few times. The source material was PBMCs or T cells enriched from blood (not recorded which). The origin of this receptor is a woman in her fifties or sixties who had recovered from COVID-19.

In DNA form, the CDR3 reads TGTGCCAGCAAGGGTCCGACAGGGATTTCCTCTGGAAACACCATATATTTT. Its translation: CASKGPTGISSGNTIYF. This chain joins TRBV28 and TRBJ1-3, with 7 bases matching TRBD1. The germline CDR1 and CDR2 sequences are MDHEN and SYDVKM. Trimming at V came to 7 bases and at J to 0 bases, leaving 12 bases not matched to a gene. The CDR3 is 17 amino acids.